What follows describes a single T cell receptor beta chain. The record originates from a study of blood T cell repertoires in COVID-19. Whole-study context: PBMCs, B-cell-depleted T cells, or T cells were the source of the cDNA or gDNA that made up the material.

CDR1 is MNHEY, CDR2 SVGAGI, per germline. The CDR3 is made up of 15 amino acids. With V trimmed by 2 bases and J by 4 bases, 5 bases remained unmatched. Original processing methods: Nucleated cell number was recorded as an estimate derived from reference gene primer amplification. The method was immunoSEQ multiplex PCR; TCRdb's version includes in-frame clones alone and lacks a portion of them. The D gene and trimming were derived from the DNA, and the V and J assignments and clone size from that table. The table lists about 83,000 clones, just over 85% of them singletons. This receptor was obtained from an elderly woman in a cohort sampled during active or convalescent COVID-19. The sequencing input was peripheral blood. The chain has TRBV6-5 and TRBJ2-7; 10 nucleotides match TRBD1. CDR3 region: CASSYTGTGVYEQYF. The CDR3 DNA reads TGTGCCAGCAGTTACACCGGGACAGGGGTTTACGAGCAGTACTTC.